These 25 T cell receptor beta chains share one sample of origin, sequenced in a study of blood T cells in healthy people across ages. Combining a sample-barcoded 5' primer with a J-beta primer mix, a second PCR ran for about 6 to 11 cycles. TCRdb re-derived calls from the 5' RACE reads in MiXCR, one entry per CDR3 protein. The sample comprises approximately 730,000 distinct CDR3 sequences, around 40% of which are singletons, and 20% to 25% rests with the top ten. Sample: blood. The origin of the receptors is a woman in her sixties or seventies in good health.

This clonotype was detected ten times or more. This chain connects TRBV29-1 to TRBJ2-7; TRBD1 aligns across 7 bases. J lost 4 bases, V lost 1 base, and 13 bases had no gene match. CDR1 and CDR2 (germline): SQVTM, ANQGSEA. This CDR3 region has 16 residues. CDR3 in amino acids: CSVEVGGTALGYEQYF. The DNA of the CDR3 is TGCAGCGTTGAAGTCGGTGGGACAGCCCTGGGTTACGAGCAGTACTTC.

V gene TRBV27 combines with J gene TRBJ1-5; D perhaps matches TRBD1 (5 bases). Trimming pared 4 bases from V and 0 bases from J, leaving 10 bases between. Germline V gene sequence: CDR1 MNHEY, CDR2 SMNVEV (reference sequence). This CDR3 region has 15 residues. CDR3 in DNA: TGTGCCAGCAGTTCGACAGAGAATAGCAATCAGCCCCAGCATTTT. Its protein product is CASSSTENSNQPQHF.

This clonotype has only one observation. CDR3 loop: CASSATGGITKNIQYF. Here the CDR3 DNA reads TGTGCCAGCAGCGCCACAGGGGGCATAACCAAAAACATTCAGTACTTC. The rearrangement links TRBV9 to TRBJ2-4, with 9 positions matching TRBD1. J lost 2 bases, V lost 3 bases, and 6 bases had no gene match. The germline gives CDR1 SGDLS, CDR2 YYNGEE. The CDR3 runs 16 residues. Supplemented by reference TRBV9 and TRBJ2-4, the full variable domain reads DSGVTQTPKHLITATGQRVTLRCSPRSGDLSVYWYQQSLDQGLQFLIQYYNGEERAKGNILERFSAQQFPDLHSELNLSSLELGDSALYFCASSATGGITKNIQYFGAGTRLSVL.

This rearrangement joins TRBV6-5 to TRBJ2-1; 7 nucleotides align to TRBD2. CDR1 and CDR2 from the germline V gene are MNHEY and SVGAGI. With V trimmed by 5 bases and J by 6 bases, 7 bases remained unmatched. This CDR3 has 14 amino acids. CDR3: CASSRTRFVNEQFF. The CDR3 DNA reads as TGTGCCAGCAGTCGGACTAGGTTCGTCAATGAGCAGTTCTTC.

A few counts support this clonotype. CDR3: CASSPHSQGEQYF. The CDR3 DNA reads as TGTGCCAGCAGCCCCCACAGCCAAGGTGAGCAGTACTTC. V and J are TRBV7-9 and TRBJ2-4; D is unresolved. CDR1 SEHNR and CDR2 FQNEAQ come from the germline V gene (reference sequence). V was clipped by 5 bases and J by 13 bases, with 18 bases between them. The CDR3 covers 13 residues.

V gene TRBV20-1 combines with J gene TRBJ2-3; 10 nucleotides line up with TRBD1. In germline, CDR1 is DFQATT, CDR2 SNEGSKA (reference sequence). This CDR3 contains 14 residues. The V gene end was trimmed by 6 bases and the J gene end by 5 bases; junction bases not matched to a gene: 8. CDR3 loop: CSALTGGAEDTQYF. CDR3 nucleotide sequence: TGCAGTGCCCTGACAGGGGGCGCGGAAGATACGCAGTATTTT.

This clonotype showed up many times. The gene calls are TRBV29-1 and TRBJ2-5, with D unresolved. There are 10 residues in the CDR3. Trimming pared 5 bases from V and 5 bases from J, leaving 6 bases between. CDR1 and CDR2 (germline): SQVTM, ANQGSEA. The CDR3: CSVIIETQYF. The CDR3 bases are TGCAGCGTTATCATTGAGACCCAGTACTTC.

V usage is TRBV14 and J usage is TRBJ2-5, with 8 bases matching TRBD2. Germline CDR1 reads SGHDN; CDR2 reads FVKESK. The ends lost 1 base at V and 6 bases at J; junction bases unmatched: 19. The CDR3 is made up of 19 amino acids. The chain's CDR3 is CASSQATSESTASVQTQYF. CDR3 DNA sequence: TGTGCCAGCAGCCAAGCGACTAGCGAGAGCACAGCCAGCGTGCAGACCCAGTACTTC.

The sample holds many counts of this clonotype. V usage is TRBV7-3 and J usage is TRBJ2-5; possibly TRBD2 for D (6 bases). There are 14 residues in the CDR3. Trimming shortened V by 5 bases and J by 1 base, and 11 bases separated the two germline ends. The germline CDR1 and CDR2 sequences are SGHTA and FQGTGA. CDR3 bases: TGTGCCAGCAGCCCGTCGGGACTCCAAGAGACCCAGTACTTC. Protein: CASSPSGLQETQYF. Full variable domain (missing parts from reference TRBV7-3 and TRBJ2-5): GAGVSQTPSNKVTEKGKYVELRCDPISGHTALYWYRQSLGQGPEFLIYFQGTGAADDSGLPNDRFFAVRPEGSVSTLKIQRTERGDSAVYLCASSPSGLQETQYFGPGTRLLVL.

This sequence joins TRBV20-1 and TRBJ2-7, with 8 bases that match TRBD1. Trimming cost V 6 bases and J 2 bases; bases outside gene matches: 3. CDR1 is DFQATT and CDR2 is SNEGSKA in the germline V gene (reference sequence). This CDR3 has 12 residues. This CDR3 is CSALGQAYEQYF. The CDR3 coding sequence is TGCAGTGCCTTGGGACAGGCCTACGAGCAGTACTTC.

In this sample, this clonotype turned up a few times. The V gene is TRBV7-2, the J gene TRBJ2-7; 9 bases are a match to TRBD2. CDR3 length: 16 residues. Trimming removed 2 bases from V and 2 bases from J; junction bases left unmatched: 7. Germline CDR1 reads SGHTA; CDR2 reads FQGNSA. CDR3: CASSLLGGRVTYEQYF. In nucleotides, the CDR3 is TGTGCCAGCAGCTTACTGGGCGGGAGGGTTACCTACGAGCAGTACTTC.

Comment on this clonotype: One end of the junction does not line up with germline, which may come from a read error. The V call is TRBV6-6, the J call TRBJ2-7; 12 bases align to TRBD2. The CDR3 totals 15 residues. Germline-derived CDR1 and CDR2 are MNHNY and SVGAGI (reference sequence). The DNA of the CDR3 is TGTGCCCGCAGCTCTAGCGGGAGGGGGTCCTACGAGCAGTACTTC. The encoded protein is CARSSSGRGSYEQYF.

The chain carries TRBV6-2 or TRBV6-3 and TRBJ2-1, with D perhaps given as TRBD1 or TRBD2 (6 bases each). The CDR3 consists of 17 residues. Germline CDR1 is MNHEY and CDR2 is SVGEGT. V was clipped by 7 bases and J by 5 bases, with 24 bases between them. CDR3 region: CASTEGPGAGYDNEQFF. CDR3 nucleotides: TGTGCCAGCACCGAGGGTCCGGGGGCCGGGTACGACAATGAGCAGTTCTTC.

This clonotype was detected a few times. The chain recombines TRBV20-1 with TRBJ2-7; a weak D match, TRBD1 (5 bases). This CDR3 has 15 amino acids. Between the trimmed V and J ends, which lost 0 bases and 0 bases, there was a span of 12 bases. Per germline, CDR1 DFQATT and CDR2 SNEGSKA (reference sequence). DNA for the CDR3: TGCAGTGCTAGAGATTCAGGGCAGCTCTCCTACGAGCAGTACTTC. Its protein is CSARDSGQLSYEQYF.

This clonotype was detected only a few times. The chain recombines TRBV7-8 with TRBJ2-6, with TRBD1 matching 9 bases. Germline lookup yields CDR1 SGHVS and CDR2 FQNEAQ. This CDR3 contains 19 residues. After removal of 0 bases from V and 0 bases from J, the junction contained 6 bases not matched to a gene. The CDR3 DNA follows: TGTGCCAGCAGCTTAGCGAGGACAGGGGCCTACTCTGGGGCCAACGTCCTGACTTTC. Residues: CASSLARTGAYSGANVLTF.

Many counts were recorded for this clonotype. A junction boundary mismatches the germline segment, possibly from a read error. The CDR3 DNA reads TGTGCCAGCAACTTGCAGGGGGCGCAAGGCTACACCTTC. Its protein is CASNLQGAQGYTF. V is TRBV5-6 and J is TRBJ1-2; the match to TRBD1 covers 8 bases. This CDR3 comprises 13 residues. Germline values: CDR1 SGHDT, CDR2 YYEEEE.

The CDR3 reads CASSQVSSWRGALQETQYF. The CDR3 region has the DNA TGTGCCAGCAGCCAAGTTTCGAGCTGGAGGGGCGCCCTCCAAGAGACCCAGTACTTC. The chain couples TRBV3-1 to TRBJ2-5, with D possibly matching TRBD2 (6 bases). The CDR3 covers 19 residues. Trimming cost V 1 base and J 1 base, with 22 bases left between them. In germline, CDR1 is LGHDT, CDR2 YNNKEL (reference sequence).

The gene calls are TRBV3-1 and TRBJ1-2; tentatively, D is TRBD1 (6 bases). The CDR3 has 14 residues. V lost 4 bases, J lost 7 bases, and 16 bases lay in between. Germline CDR1 LGHDT, CDR2 YNNKEL (reference sequence). The DNA of the CDR3 is TGTGCCAGCAGCCCGGACAGTCCTCCCGTTGGCTACACCTTC. Amino acids: CASSPDSPPVGYTF.

In DNA, the CDR3 is TGCAGCGTCGGGACAGGGGTGAGTGAGCAGTACTTC. It is translated as CSVGTGVSEQYF. The chain carries TRBV29-1 and TRBJ2-4; 10 nucleotides agree with TRBD1. The CDR3 extends over 12 amino acids. The germline gives CDR1 SQVTM, CDR2 ANQGSEA. With 6 bases clipped from V and 13 bases from J, the junction kept 9 bases outside the gene matches.

In its sample, this clonotype was seen many times. The J gene is TRBJ1-5, the V gene TRBV7-2; D ambiguous. The CDR3 is 17 residues long. The germline V gene has CDR1 SGHTA and CDR2 FQGNSA. Trimming removed 1 base at V and 2 bases at J, with 15 bases between. DNA of the CDR3: TGTGCCAGCAGCTTAGTGGGAGGGCAGGTGGGCAATCAGCCCCAGCATTTT. This gives the protein CASSLVGGQVGNQPQHF. Full variable domain (remainder filled in from reference TRBV7-2 and TRBJ1-5): GAGVSQSPSNKVTEKGKDVELRCDPISGHTALYWYRQSLGQGLEFLIYFQGNSAPDKSGLPSDRFSAERTGGSVSTLTIQRTQQEDSAVYLCASSLVGGQVGNQPQHFGDGTRLSIL.

The rearrangement links TRBV7-2 to TRBJ2-7; 8 bases align to TRBD1. The CDR3 is made up of 15 amino acids. The germline V gene encodes CDR1 SGHTA and CDR2 FQGNSA. The J segment lost 2 bases and the V segment lost 3 bases, leaving 6 bases of the junction unmatched. The CDR3 loop reads CASSLGQAPTYEQYF. Written as DNA, the CDR3 is TGTGCCAGCAGCTTGGGACAGGCCCCAACCTACGAGCAGTACTTC.

This clonotype came up a few times. V is TRBV6-2 or TRBV6-3 and J is TRBJ2-1; 10 bases align to TRBD2. CDR3 length: 15 amino acids. V lost 6 bases, J lost 4 bases, and 6 bases stayed unmatched. Germline assignment: CDR1 MNHEY and CDR2 SVGEGT. CDR3 amino acids: CASSWTSGLYNEQFF. The CDR3 region has the DNA TGTGCCAGCAGCTGGACTAGCGGTCTTTACAATGAGCAGTTCTTC.

The chain links TRBV28 to TRBJ2-7; a weak D match, TRBD1 (6 bases). This CDR3 comprises 15 residues. Trimming cost V 5 bases and J 0 bases, with 14 bases left between them. The V gene's germline CDR1 is MDHEN and CDR2 SYDVKM. The CDR3 here is CASSVATGSSYEQYF. CDR3 nucleotide sequence: TGTGCCAGCAGTGTAGCCACAGGGAGCTCCTACGAGCAGTACTTC.

Notes on this clonotype: A much bigger clone sits one base away, suggesting this may be a read error. The CDR3 sequence: CSVGMGGRWEQYF. CDR3 DNA: TGCAGCGTTGGAATGGGGGGGCGCTGGGAGCAGTACTTC. V usage is TRBV29-1 and J usage is TRBJ2-7, with D perhaps TRBD2 (7 bases). This CDR3 is built from 13 residues. Germline V gene data show CDR1 as SQVTM and CDR2 as ANQGSEA. V lost 4 bases and J 7 bases, leaving 17 bases between the germline ends.

The chain recombines TRBV4-2 with TRBJ2-1, with 11 bases that match TRBD2. This CDR3 contains 19 residues. Trimming took 0 bases from V and 1 from J; bases not matched to a gene: 8. Germline V CDR1 and CDR2: LGHNA, YNFKEQ. This CDR3 is CASSQDPLTSGRSYNEQFF. CDR3 nucleotide sequence: TGTGCCAGCAGCCAAGATCCCCTAACTAGCGGGAGATCCTACAATGAGCAGTTCTTC.